The clone carrying this TCR beta chain was seen once. Its antigen remains unknown. Then a second PCR, running roughly 7 to 11 cycles, was carried out with a sample-barcoded 5' primer and a J-beta primer mix. TCRdb processed the 5' RACE reads anew with MiXCR; each CDR3 protein has one entry. The sample comprises around 1,000,000 distinct CDR3 sequences, 20% to 25% of which are singletons, and less than 0.85% rests with the top ten. This sample is drawn from a study of blood T cells in healthy people across ages. Trimming took off 3 bases at V and 6 bases at J, with 8 bases between the two ends. This CDR3 is 12 amino acids long. Donors ranged from roughly 6 to 100 years old and were healthy Caucasians in Russia. Study findings and constraints: Total diversity from one million sequenced T cells was likely underestimated.

These same records also appear under a second study, on T cells of mothers and their children. That paper notes: Amplification in the second PCR used the M1S primer, which added sample barcodes and 2-4 random nucleotides.

Sequencing was done on a sample of blood. The chain uses TRBV12-3 or TRBV12-4 and TRBJ1-1, with unresolved D. This clonotype was obtained from a girl aged 2 to 9 in good health. The CDR3 DNA reads as TGTGCCAGCAGTTTTATGGCAGCTGAAGCTTTCTTT. It is translated as CASSFMAAEAFF.